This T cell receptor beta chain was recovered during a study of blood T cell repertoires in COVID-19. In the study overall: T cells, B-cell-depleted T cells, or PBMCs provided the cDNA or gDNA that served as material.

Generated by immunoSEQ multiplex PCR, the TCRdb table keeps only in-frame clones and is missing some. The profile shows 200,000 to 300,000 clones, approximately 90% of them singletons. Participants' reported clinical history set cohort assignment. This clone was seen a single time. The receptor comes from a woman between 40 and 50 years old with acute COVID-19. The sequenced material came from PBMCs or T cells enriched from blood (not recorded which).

CDR3 bases: TGTGCCAGTAGTATGGGGCCGGGTAGCAATCAGCCCCAGCATTTT. Protein sequence: CASSMGPGSNQPQHF. The V gene is TRBV19, the J gene TRBJ1-5, with D maybe TRBD1 (5 bases). The CDR3 length is 15 residues. In germline, CDR1 is LNHDA, CDR2 SQIVND (reference sequence). V was shortened by 3 bases and J by 0 bases, with 9 bases between the two germline ends.